These 13 T cell receptor beta chains were sequenced from one sample in a study of T-cell reconstitution after alpha-beta-depleted transplantation in children. Unique molecular identifiers were used in preparing the TCRbeta library. MiXCR, run by TCRdb on the PCR reads, gives a single entry per CDR3 protein. The sample records roughly 220,000 distinct CDR3 sequences, 9.7% being singletons. The sample here was PBMCs from the stem cell graft donor, taken from the stem cell graft. These receptors originate from a human donor who donated a stem cell graft to a child with SCID.

There are many counts of this clonotype. Germline is not matched at one junction end, which may reflect a read error. This rearrangement joins TRBV7-9 to TRBJ1-1, with unresolved D. The CDR3 totals 13 residues. The V gene's germline CDR1 is SEHNR and CDR2 FQNEAQ (reference sequence). As DNA, the CDR3 is TGTGCCAGCAGCTTAGACTCGGCGACGGAGAGACCTTTT. Protein: CASSLDSATERPF.

This clonotype was counted many times. This chain joins TRBV2 and TRBJ2-7, with 7 bases matching TRBD1. Looked up from germline, CDR1 is SNHLY and CDR2 is FYNNEI. The CDR3 is 13 residues long. V was clipped by 4 bases and J by 3 bases; unmatched bases: 3. The CDR3 DNA reads TGTGCCAGCAGTGGTTACAGGGGCTACGAGCAGTACTTC. Translating it yields CASSGYRGYEQYF.

At least ten counts were recorded for this clonotype. The chain couples TRBV7-2 to TRBJ1-1; tentatively, D is TRBD1 (6 bases). Deletions cut 7 bases from V and 4 bases from J, with 16 bases between. CDR3 length equals 14 residues. The V gene's germline CDR1 is SGHTA and CDR2 FQGNSA. The CDR3 bases are TGTGCCAGCACTCGGACCGGGGGCTTCACTGAAGCTTTCTTT. Translated, it gives CASTRTGGFTEAFF.

This clonotype has at least ten counts. The chain recombines TRBV10-3 with TRBJ1-1; D remains unclear. V lost 10 bases and J lost 4, with 16 bases in between. Germline CDR1 and CDR2: ENHRY and SYGVKD. The CDR3 is 13 amino acids. In DNA form, the CDR3 reads TGTGCCACCCGTCCGAGGGATGGCACTGAAGCTTTCTTT. Protein: CATRPRDGTEAFF.

This clonotype came up many times. The chain combines TRBV7-3 with TRBJ2-2; no reliable D call. The CDR3 loop spans 13 amino acids. The V end was cut by 0 bases, the J end by 4 bases, with 3 bases between. CDR1 is SGHTA and CDR2 is FQGTGA in the germline V gene. CDR3 region: CASSLTATGELFF. CDR3 nucleotide sequence: TGTGCCAGCAGCTTAACGGCCACCGGGGAGCTGTTTTTT.

The rearrangement joins TRBV5-1 to TRBJ1-1; weak D call: TRBD1 (5 bases). CDR3 size: 16 residues. Germline values: CDR1 SGHRS, CDR2 YFSETQ. V was cut by 4 bases and J by 1 base, with 17 bases left in between. The CDR3 region is CASSLTYSGANTEAFF. Here the CDR3 DNA reads TGCGCCAGCAGCCTAACGTACAGCGGGGCGAACACTGAAGCTTTCTTT.

The sample holds many counts of this clonotype. The chain links TRBV6-1 to TRBJ2-2, with D possibly matching TRBD1 (7 bases). Germline CDR1 MNHNS, CDR2 SASEGT. The V end lost 7 bases, the J end lost 1 base, and 13 bases lay between the germline ends. This CDR3 is 15 amino acids long. The CDR3 sequence: CASTRGTENTGELFF. The CDR3 nucleotides read TGTGCCAGCACCCGGGGGACAGAGAACACCGGGGAGCTGTTTTTT.

The rearrangement joins TRBV7-2 to TRBJ1-3; D uncertain. The ends were cut back, 5 bases at V and 5 bases at J, with 10 bases in the middle. The CDR3 covers 13 residues. Germline V gives CDR1 SGHTA, CDR2 FQGNSA. CDR3 in DNA: TGTGCCAGCAGCCGGAGCCCTAGAAACACCATATATTTT. This encodes CASSRSPRNTIYF. Full variable domain (missing parts from reference TRBV7-2 and TRBJ1-3): GAGVSQSPSNKVTEKGKDVELRCDPISGHTALYWYRQSLGQGLEFLIYFQGNSAPDKSGLPSDRFSAERTGGSVSTLTIQRTQQEDSAVYLCASSRSPRNTIYFGEGSWLTVV.

This clonotype was seen only a few times. The rearrangement links TRBV20-1 to TRBJ2-7; tentative D call: TRBD1 (6 bases). The V gene lost 6 bases and the J gene lost 1 base, with 19 bases spanning the gap. CDR1 DFQATT and CDR2 SNEGSKA come from the germline V gene (reference sequence). The CDR3 sequence is 15 residues long. The CDR3 bases are TGCAGTGCCTTTCCGGACAGCCCTAGATCCTACGAGCAGTACTTC. Its protein product is CSAFPDSPRSYEQYF.

This clonotype was recorded at least ten times. The chain carries TRBV5-1 and TRBJ2-7; the D call may be TRBD1 or TRBD2 (5 bases each). Trimming left V 5 bases short and J 2 bases short, with 23 bases between. The CDR3 is 17 amino acids. Germline CDR1 reads SGHRS; CDR2 reads YFSETQ. The CDR3 coding sequence is TGCGCCAGCAGATCCAAGGGAAACGGGACCGCCACCTACGAGCAGTACTTC. Amino acid sequence: CASRSKGNGTATYEQYF.

This clonotype was recorded at least ten times. The chain links TRBV5-1 to TRBJ2-1; no reliable D call. V was pared by 3 bases and J by 5 bases, with 15 bases between. The CDR3 extends over 15 amino acids. CDR1 and CDR2 from the germline V gene are SGHRS and YFSETQ. DNA of the CDR3: TGCGCCAGCAGCTCTGGCAGGTCTTTTGACAATGAGCAGTTCTTC. It encodes CASSSGRSFDNEQFF.

This clonotype showed up many times. The chain combines TRBV12-3 or TRBV12-4 with TRBJ2-1, with D possibly TRBD1 on 5 matching bases. The ends were cut back, 2 bases at V and 9 bases at J, with 8 bases in the middle. There are 12 residues in the CDR3. The CDR3 DNA reads TGTGCCAGCAGTTTATCAGGGTTTGAGCAGTTCTTC. Its protein product is CASSLSGFEQFF.

This clonotype appeared many times. V is TRBV2 and J is TRBJ2-1, with TRBD1 as a possible D gene (6 bases). CDR3 size: 13 residues. Deletions cut 5 bases from V and 5 bases from J, with 10 bases between. Germline V lookup: CDR1 SNHLY, CDR2 FYNNEI. The CDR3 DNA follows: TGTGCCAGCAGTCAGGGGAGTGACAATGAGCAGTTCTTC. This translates into CASSQGSDNEQFF. The full variable domain, completed using reference TRBV2 and TRBJ2-1, is EPEVTQTPSHQVTQMGQEVILRCVPISNHLYFYWYRQILGQKVEFLVSFYNNEISEKSEIFDDQFSVERPDGSNFTLKIRSTKLEDSAMYFCASSQGSDNEQFFGPGTRLTVL.